This T cell receptor (beta chain) was profiled in a study of blood T cell repertoires in COVID-19. Study details: Samples taken during acute and convalescent COVID-19 were collected in the United States, Italy and Spain. The analysed material was cDNA or gDNA that came from T cells, B-cell-depleted T cells, or PBMCs.

This CDR3 is built from 13 residues. Germline V gives CDR1 SGHRS, CDR2 YFSETQ. J was trimmed by 7 bases and V by 3 bases; bases with no gene match: 4. Authors' analysis steps: Quantification of nucleated cells was approximated via reference gene primer amplification. TCRdb keeps only in-frame clones here, not all; method: immunoSEQ multiplex PCR. The V and J calls and clone size come from that table; D and trimming were worked out from the DNA. The sample lists 190,000 or so clones, about nine tenths seen once, with around 6.6% in the top ten. This TCR was recovered from a man in his forties with acute or convalescent COVID-19. Sequencing was carried out using peripheral blood. This rearrangement joins TRBV5-1 to TRBJ1-2; 9 nucleotides match TRBD1. The DNA of the CDR3 is TGCGCCAGCAGCTCACAGGGGGCTGCTGGCTACACCTTC. Translation: CASSSQGAAGYTF.